This entry lists 17 T cell receptor beta chains sequenced from one sample in a study of spatial heterogeneity in lung cancer. Time point here: sample taken at primary tumor resection. Sequencing of whole RNA from tumor, nontumor lung or frozen PBMC involved no sorting. TCRdb re-derived calls from the 5' RACE reads in MiXCR, one entry per CDR3 protein. This sample has roughly 25,000 distinct CDR3 sequences; around 13% occur once, and the top ten carry around 23%. Sequences were derived from PBMCs, sampled at surgery. These TCRs come from a female donor with early-stage non-small cell lung cancer.

Turning to this clonotype: This may come from a read error, since a much larger clone is one base off. This rearrangement joins TRBV3-1 to TRBJ2-3; no reliable D call. The J call may be mistaken, given a closer DNA end match to TRBJ1-5. This CDR3 contains 13 residues. The germline V gene has CDR1 LGHDT and CDR2 YNNKEL (reference sequence). CDR3 loop: CASSQEYSHTQHF. The CDR3 region has the DNA TGTGCCAGCAGCCAAGAATATTCACATACGCAGCATTTT.

This clonotype appeared a few times. The chain carries TRBV28 and TRBJ1-6; D uncertain. Germline CDR1 reads MDHEN; CDR2 reads SYDVKM. The length of the CDR3 is 14 residues. Deletions cut 10 bases from V and 10 bases from J, with 20 bases between. CDR3 region: CATYPGREISPLHF. The CDR3 nucleotides read TGTGCCACCTACCCCGGGCGGGAGATATCACCCCTCCACTTT.

The genes are TRBV7-9 and TRBJ2-3, with TRBD2 matching over 14 bases. The CDR3 totals 19 residues. CDR1 is SEHNR, CDR2 FQNEAQ, per germline (reference sequence). V lost 3 bases, J lost 6 bases, and 14 bases stayed unmatched. CDR3 in amino acids: CASSFGGTSGGRPLDTQYF. As DNA, the CDR3 is TGTGCCAGCAGCTTCGGTGGGACTAGCGGGGGCCGCCCGTTGGATACGCAGTATTTT.

This clonotype was seen repeatedly, ten times or more. The chain recombines TRBV6-5 with TRBJ2-2; maybe TRBD1 (5 bases). CDR3 length: 13 residues. Trimming stripped 2 bases from V and 9 bases from J, with 10 bases between. The germline V gene has CDR1 MNHEY and CDR2 SVGAGI. The CDR3 here is CASSYEAGWELFF. CDR3 nucleotides: TGTGCCAGCAGTTACGAGGCAGGGTGGGAGCTGTTTTTT.

This clonotype was counted at least ten times. The rearrangement uses TRBV6-5 and TRBJ2-1; D is perhaps TRBD1 (5 bases). Trimming took 5 bases from V and 1 from J, leaving 9 bases between them. The CDR3 loop spans 14 amino acids. Germline V gene sequence: CDR1 MNHEY, CDR2 SVGAGI. CDR3 amino acids: CASSIDSSYNEQFF. CDR3 in DNA: TGTGCCAGCAGTATAGACAGTTCCTACAATGAGCAGTTCTTC.

In this sample, this clonotype turned up a few times. This sequence joins TRBV2 and TRBJ1-3; no firm D call. The length of the CDR3 is 13 residues. Germline values: CDR1 SNHLY, CDR2 FYNNEI. V shed 7 bases and J shed 3 bases, with 10 bases lying between them. The chain's CDR3 is CASNGVGGNTIYF. In nucleotides, the CDR3 is TGTGCCAGCAATGGGGTCGGTGGAAACACCATATATTTT.

This clonotype has more than one count but fewer than ten. CDR3 sequence reads: CASSPILANYGYTF. The CDR3 DNA sequence: TGTGCCAGCAGCCCCATTTTAGCTAACTATGGCTACACCTTC. This chain uses TRBV28 with TRBJ1-2, with D hard to call. The CDR3 has 14 amino acids. With 6 bases removed from V and 0 bases from J, the gap between germline ends came to 11 bases. Looked up from germline, CDR1 is MDHEN and CDR2 is SYDVKM.

This clonotype is judged medium-sized. V usage is TRBV7-3 and J usage is TRBJ1-4, with 7 bases lining up with TRBD1. Germline CDR1 and CDR2: SGHTA and FQGTGA. J gave up 8 bases and V 5 bases, and 11 bases lay outside the gene matches. The CDR3 extends over 15 amino acids. The CDR3 region is CASSQTGTVGEKLFF. The CDR3 nucleotides are TGTGCCAGCAGCCAAACAGGGACAGTCGGCGAAAAACTGTTTTTT.

CDR3 DNA: TGTGCCAGCAGCTTGGATTCCCTGGACTACGAGCAGTACTTC. It is translated as CASSLDSLDYEQYF. The J gene is TRBJ2-7, the V gene TRBV5-5, with D unresolved. This CDR3 has 14 residues. CDR1 is SGHKS, CDR2 YYEKEE, per germline (reference sequence). Trimming took off 0 bases at V and 3 bases at J, with 10 bases between the two ends.

This sequence joins TRBV24-1 and TRBJ2-3; 13 bases align to TRBD2. Germline V CDR1 and CDR2: KGHDR, SFDVKD. The junction had 11 bases not matched to a gene; V was cut back by 4 bases and J by 5 bases. The CDR3 extends over 18 amino acids. The CDR3 region is CATSDRTSGGSPRDTQYF. The CDR3, as DNA: TGTGCCACCAGTGACAGGACTAGCGGGGGCTCCCCCAGAGATACGCAGTATTTT.

This clonotype was found many times. The V call is TRBV4-1, the J call TRBJ1-6; 7 bases map to TRBD1. This CDR3 spans 15 amino acids. After removal of 3 bases from V and 6 bases from J, the junction contained 5 bases not matched to a gene. Germline assignment: CDR1 MGHRA and CDR2 YSYEKL. The CDR3 coding sequence is TGCGCCAGCAGCCAGGACAGGACACTTAATTCACCCCTCCACTTT. Translated: CASSQDRTLNSPLHF.

Many counts were recorded for this clonotype. One junction end disagrees with the germline gene, perhaps due to a read error. The chain uses TRBV6-2 or TRBV6-3 and TRBJ1-1; possible D gene TRBD1, 6 bases. The length of the CDR3 is 12 residues. Germline V CDR1 and CDR2: MNHEY, SVGEGT. The CDR3 DNA reads as TGTGCCAGTACTAGGGGGTACACTGAAGTTTTCTTT. Amino acid sequence: CASTRGYTEVFF.

This clonotype was found many times. V is TRBV29-1 and J is TRBJ2-2, with D tentatively TRBD1 (6 bases). Germline V gives CDR1 SQVTM, CDR2 ANQGSEA. Trimming took 3 bases from V and 7 from J, leaving 15 bases between them. The CDR3 covers 14 residues. This CDR3 is CSVEGYRVGGELFF. In DNA, the CDR3 is TGCAGCGTTGAGGGTTACAGGGTCGGCGGGGAGCTGTTTTTT.

This clonotype was counted only a few times. The V and J genes are TRBV6-5 and TRBJ1-1; D call uncertain. Trimming stripped 10 bases from V and 0 bases from J, with 12 bases between. This CDR3 region has 13 residues. CDR1 is MNHEY, CDR2 SVGAGI, per germline. CDR3 region: CATREFMNTEAFF. Written as DNA, the CDR3 is TGTGCCACGAGGGAGTTCATGAACACTGAAGCTTTCTTT.

The table lists this clonotype with many counts. J is TRBJ1-2 and V is TRBV6-1; D gene uncertain. This CDR3 has 14 residues. V gave up 7 bases and J gave up 5 bases, with 17 bases separating them. The V gene's germline CDR1 is MNHNS and CDR2 SASEGT. CDR3 DNA: TGTGCCAGCACCACCAATCCAGGACCATATGGCTACACCTTC. Its translation: CASTTNPGPYGYTF.

This clonotype has a count of ten or more. The chain employs TRBV4-2 and TRBJ2-6; no definite D call. In germline, CDR1 is LGHNA, CDR2 YNFKEQ. Trimming cost V 1 base and J 4 bases, with 11 bases left between them. CDR3 size: 16 residues. CDR3 DNA sequence: TGTGCCAGCAGCCAAGCTCGGATTGAGGGGGCCAACGTCCTGACTTTC. Translation gives CASSQARIEGANVLTF.

This clonotype has at least ten counts. The chain has TRBV4-3 and TRBJ2-7; D uncertain. Germline V CDR1 and CDR2: LGHNA, YSLEER. Trimming shortened V by 2 bases and J by 1 base, and 6 bases separated the two germline ends. The CDR3 is made up of 13 amino acids. The CDR3 loop reads CASSQYVSYEQYF. CDR3 DNA sequence: TGCGCCAGCAGCCAATACGTATCCTACGAGCAGTACTTC.